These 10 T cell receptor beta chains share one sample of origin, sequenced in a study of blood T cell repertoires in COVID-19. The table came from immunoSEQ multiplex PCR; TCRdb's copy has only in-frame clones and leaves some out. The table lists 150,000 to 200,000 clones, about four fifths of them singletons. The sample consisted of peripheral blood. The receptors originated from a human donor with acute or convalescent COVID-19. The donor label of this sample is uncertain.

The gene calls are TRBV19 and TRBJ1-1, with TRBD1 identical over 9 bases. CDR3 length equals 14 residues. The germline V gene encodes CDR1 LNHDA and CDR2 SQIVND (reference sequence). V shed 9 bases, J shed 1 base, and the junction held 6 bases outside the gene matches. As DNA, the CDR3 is TGTGCCAGCGCCGAGGGACAGGGGAACACTGAAGCTTTCTTT. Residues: CASAEGQGNTEAFF.

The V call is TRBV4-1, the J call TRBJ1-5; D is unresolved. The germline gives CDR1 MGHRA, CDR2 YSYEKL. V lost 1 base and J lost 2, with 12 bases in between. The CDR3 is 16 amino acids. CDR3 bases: TGCGCCAGCAGCCAAGCCGGGAGTCGTGGCAATCAGCCCCAGCATTTT. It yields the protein CASSQAGSRGNQPQHF.

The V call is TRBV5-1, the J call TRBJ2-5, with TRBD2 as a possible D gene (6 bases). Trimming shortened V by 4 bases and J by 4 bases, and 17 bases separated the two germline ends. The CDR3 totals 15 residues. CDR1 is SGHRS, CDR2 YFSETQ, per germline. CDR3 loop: CASSVGTSLAETQYF. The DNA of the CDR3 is TGCGCCAGCAGCGTCGGGACTTCGCTCGCAGAGACCCAGTACTTC.

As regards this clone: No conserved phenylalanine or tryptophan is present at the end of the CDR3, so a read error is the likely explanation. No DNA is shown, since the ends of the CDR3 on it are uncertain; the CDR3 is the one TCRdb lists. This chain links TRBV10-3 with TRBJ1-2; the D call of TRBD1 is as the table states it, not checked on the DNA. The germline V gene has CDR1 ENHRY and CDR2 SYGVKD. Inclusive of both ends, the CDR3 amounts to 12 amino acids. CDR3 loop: CAISESVGRPRY.

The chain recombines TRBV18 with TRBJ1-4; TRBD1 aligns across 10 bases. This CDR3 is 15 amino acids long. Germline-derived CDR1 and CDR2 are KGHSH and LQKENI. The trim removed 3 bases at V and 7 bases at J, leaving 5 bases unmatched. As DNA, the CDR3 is TGTGCCAGCTCACCGGACCGGGACAGGGGTGAAAAACTGTTTTTT. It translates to CASSPDRDRGEKLFF.

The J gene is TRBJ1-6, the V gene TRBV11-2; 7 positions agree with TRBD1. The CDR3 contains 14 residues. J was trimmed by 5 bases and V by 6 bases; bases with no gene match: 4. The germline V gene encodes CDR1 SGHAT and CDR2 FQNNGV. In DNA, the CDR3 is TGTGCCAGCAGGCGGGACAGAGATAATTCACCCCTCCACTTT. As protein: CASRRDRDNSPLHF.

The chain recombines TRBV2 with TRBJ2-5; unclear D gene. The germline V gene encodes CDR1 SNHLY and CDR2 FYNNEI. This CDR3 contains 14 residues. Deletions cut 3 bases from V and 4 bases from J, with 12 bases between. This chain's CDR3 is CASSETGPGETQYF. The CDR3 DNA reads TGTGCCAGCAGTGAGACTGGCCCCGGAGAGACCCAGTACTTC.

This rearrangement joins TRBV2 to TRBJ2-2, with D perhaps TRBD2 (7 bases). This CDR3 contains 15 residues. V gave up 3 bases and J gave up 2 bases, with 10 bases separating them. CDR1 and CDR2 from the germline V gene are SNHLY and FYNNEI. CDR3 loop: CASSDGGANTGELFF. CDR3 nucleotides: TGTGCCAGCAGTGATGGGGGGGCCAACACCGGGGAGCTGTTTTTT.

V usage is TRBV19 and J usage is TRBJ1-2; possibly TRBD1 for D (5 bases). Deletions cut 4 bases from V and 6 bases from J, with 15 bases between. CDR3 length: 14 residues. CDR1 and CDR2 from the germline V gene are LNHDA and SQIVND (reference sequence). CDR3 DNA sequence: TGTGCCAGTAGTAAAACCCAGGGCACGAATGGCTACACCTTC. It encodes CASSKTQGTNGYTF.

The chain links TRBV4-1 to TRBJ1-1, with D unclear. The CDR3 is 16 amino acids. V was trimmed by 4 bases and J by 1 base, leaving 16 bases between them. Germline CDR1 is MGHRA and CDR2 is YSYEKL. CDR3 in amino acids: CASSPLLAGKNTEAFF. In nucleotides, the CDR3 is TGCGCCAGCAGCCCACTCTTGGCGGGGAAGAACACTGAAGCTTTCTTT.